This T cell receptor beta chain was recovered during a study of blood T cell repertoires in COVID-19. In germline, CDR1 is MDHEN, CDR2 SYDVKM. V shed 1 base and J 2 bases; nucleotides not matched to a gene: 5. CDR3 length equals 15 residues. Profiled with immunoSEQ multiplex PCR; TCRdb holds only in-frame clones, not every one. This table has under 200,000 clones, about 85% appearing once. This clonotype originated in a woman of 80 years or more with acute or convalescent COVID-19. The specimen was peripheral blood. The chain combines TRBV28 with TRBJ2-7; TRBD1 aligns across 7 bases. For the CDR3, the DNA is TGTGCCAGCAGTTTATCCTCTACAGGGGCCTACGAGCAGTACTTC. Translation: CASSLSSTGAYEQYF.